Presented here are 19 T cell receptor beta chains from one specimen sequenced in a study of shared clonotypes between healthy human individuals. Sequencing used immunoSEQ multiplex PCR; TCRdb keeps in-frame clones, though not all of them. This table has hundreds of thousands of clones, approximately 96% appearing once. Positively selected for CCR7, the CD45RO-negative cells used as naive CD8 cells excluded terminally differentiated effector memory CD45RA+ cells. Sample: naive CD8+ T cells sorted from blood. The receptors stem from a woman aged 25-40 years in good health.

This chain connects TRBV7-9 to TRBJ1-2; D perhaps matches TRBD1 (5 bases). Trimming stripped 1 base from V and 6 bases from J, with 15 bases between. The length of the CDR3 is 15 residues. Germline CDR1 reads SEHNR; CDR2 reads FQNEAQ (reference sequence). The CDR3 is CASSLGPQGPDGYTF. The CDR3 nucleotides are TGTGCCAGCAGCTTAGGTCCGCAGGGCCCGGATGGCTACACCTTC.

The chain couples TRBV6-5 to TRBJ2-7; D unclear. In germline, CDR1 is MNHEY, CDR2 SVGAGI. The CDR3 is made up of 13 amino acids. V lost 8 bases and J 2 bases, leaving 13 bases between the germline ends. The CDR3 here is CASQGPQTYEQYF. The CDR3 DNA reads TGTGCCAGCCAAGGGCCACAGACCTACGAGCAGTACTTC.

The rearrangement links TRBV15 to TRBJ2-1, with D perhaps given as TRBD1 or TRBD2 (5 bases each). The CDR3 consists of 16 residues. The V gene lost 3 bases and the J gene lost 10 bases, with 22 bases spanning the gap. CDR1 is LNHNV and CDR2 is YYDKDF in the germline V gene (reference sequence). CDR3 region: CATSRDGTAGSGEQFF. CDR3 nucleotide sequence: TGTGCCACCAGCAGGGATGGGACCGCCGGTTCGGGCGAGCAGTTCTTC.

V is TRBV6-4 and J is TRBJ2-1, with 9 positions matching TRBD2. The V gene end was trimmed by 6 bases and the J gene end by 4 bases; junction bases not matched to a gene: 7. The CDR3 covers 15 residues. The germline V gene encodes CDR1 MRHNA and CDR2 SNTAGT. The CDR3 is CASSEKTSGYNEQFF. The CDR3 nucleotides are TGTGCCAGCAGCGAAAAGACTAGCGGATACAATGAGCAGTTCTTC.

The sample holds a few counts of this clone. The gene calls are TRBV19 and TRBJ1-2, with D unresolved. Germline V gene lookup returns CDR1 LNHDA and CDR2 SQIVND (reference sequence). The CDR3 spans 14 residues. Between the trimmed V and J ends, which lost 4 bases and 0 bases, there was a span of 9 bases. In nucleotides, the CDR3 is TGTGCCAGTAGTACCCCAGGAACTAACTATGGCTACACCTTC. Its translation: CASSTPGTNYGYTF.

The count of this clone is one. This rearrangement joins TRBV11-2 to TRBJ2-7; 7 positions match TRBD2. The J segment lost 2 bases and the V segment lost 2 bases, leaving 6 bases of the junction unmatched. Germline V CDR1 and CDR2: SGHAT, FQNNGV. This CDR3 has 15 residues. CDR3 sequence reads: CASSLHSGQTYEQYF. CDR3 nucleotides: TGTGCCAGCAGCTTACATAGCGGGCAGACCTACGAGCAGTACTTC.

The genes are TRBV27 and TRBJ1-4; D remains ambiguous. The germline V gene has CDR1 MNHEY and CDR2 SMNVEV (reference sequence). V lost 1 base to trimming and J lost 0 bases, with 9 bases between them. The CDR3 runs 16 residues. The CDR3 sequence is CASSLFSSATNEKLFF. CDR3 nucleotide sequence: TGTGCCAGCAGTTTATTCTCCAGCGCAACTAATGAAAAACTGTTTTTT.

This clone was seen once. The V and J genes are TRBV5-6 and TRBJ2-3; no reliable D call. CDR3 length equals 11 residues. V was pared by 2 bases and J by 7 bases, with 5 bases between. Looked up from germline, CDR1 is SGHDT and CDR2 is YYEEEE. DNA of the CDR3: TGTGCCAGCAGCTTAGCCAATACGCAGTATTTT. Translating gives CASSLANTQYF.

This clone was detected only a few times. V and J are TRBV19 and TRBJ1-1; D remains ambiguous. With 8 bases removed from V and 0 bases from J, the gap between germline ends came to 7 bases. Germline lookup yields CDR1 LNHDA and CDR2 SQIVND (reference sequence). This CDR3 spans 12 amino acids. The CDR3 sequence: CASSVMNTEAFF. CDR3 coding DNA: TGTGCCAGTTCCGTGATGAACACTGAAGCTTTCTTT.

Comment on this clone: Other DNA sequences in the same sample also yield this CDR3. The chain couples TRBV27 to TRBJ2-1; 8 bases match TRBD2. The CDR3 length is 15 residues. The V gene's germline CDR1 is MNHEY and CDR2 SMNVEV (reference sequence). V lost 5 bases and J lost 4; bases outside the gene matches: 7. The DNA of the CDR3 is TGTGCCAGCAGTCTTAGCGGGAATCCGTACAATGAGCAGTTCTTC. Protein sequence: CASSLSGNPYNEQFF.

The V call is TRBV4-1, the J call TRBJ2-3; D is unresolved. The CDR3 runs 13 residues. V was shortened by 5 bases and J by 4 bases, with 10 bases between the two germline ends. Germline V gene data show CDR1 as MGHRA and CDR2 as YSYEKL. CDR3 amino acids: CASSGGYSDTQYF. For the CDR3, the DNA is TGCGCCAGCAGCGGTGGCTACTCAGATACGCAGTATTTT.

The chain is built from TRBV27 and TRBJ2-7; tentatively, D is TRBD2 (6 bases). Germline-derived CDR1 and CDR2 are MNHEY and SMNVEV (reference sequence). The CDR3 is made up of 13 amino acids. With 6 bases removed from V and 3 bases from J, the gap between germline ends came to 12 bases. This CDR3 reads CASSQGLSYEQYF. CDR3 nucleotides: TGTGCCAGCAGCCAGGGACTTAGCTACGAGCAGTACTTC.

The gene calls are TRBV9 and TRBJ2-7; D perhaps matches TRBD2 (6 bases). This CDR3 has 16 residues. V was trimmed by 3 bases and J by 2 bases, leaving 18 bases between them. CDR1 and CDR2 from the germline V gene are SGDLS and YYNGEE. The CDR3 loop is CASSGGAGTGAYEQYF. Here the CDR3 DNA reads TGTGCCAGCAGCGGCGGAGCCGGGACTGGGGCCTACGAGCAGTACTTC.

A single count supports this clone. The chain employs TRBV2 and TRBJ2-7, with TRBD2 matching 7 bases. Germline CDR1 reads SNHLY; CDR2 reads FYNNEI. V was clipped by 9 bases and J by 1 base; unmatched bases: 12. This CDR3 comprises 15 residues. CDR3 sequence: CASSGREIRSYEQYF. The CDR3 DNA follows: TGTGCCAGTAGCGGGCGGGAGATACGTTCCTACGAGCAGTACTTC.

The chain recombines TRBV19 with TRBJ2-7; no reliable D call. V lost 4 bases to trimming and J lost 2 bases, with 9 bases between them. CDR1 LNHDA and CDR2 SQIVND come from the germline V gene (reference sequence). CDR3 size: 13 residues. CDR3 DNA sequence: TGTGCCAGTAGTACGGGTCCAACCTACGAGCAGTACTTC. Amino acid sequence: CASSTGPTYEQYF.

The J gene is TRBJ2-7, the V gene TRBV4-2, with 7 bases lining up with TRBD2. Germline lookup yields CDR1 LGHNA and CDR2 YNFKEQ. The ends lost 1 base at V and 5 bases at J; junction bases unmatched: 11. The CDR3 runs 16 residues. CDR3 nucleotide sequence: TGTGCCAGCAGCCAAGGGGCTTCGGGGGGTGTCGACGAGCAGTACTTC. Translated, it gives CASSQGASGGVDEQYF.

The chain links TRBV2 to TRBJ2-7; 8 bases agree with TRBD2. The germline V gene encodes CDR1 SNHLY and CDR2 FYNNEI. Germline trimming cut 11 bases from V and 4 bases from J; bases unmatched to any gene: 13. CDR3 length equals 14 residues. DNA of the CDR3: TGTGCCCTTGCCAGGGATGCGGGAGGTTACGAGCAGTACTTC. It encodes CALARDAGGYEQYF. Together with reference TRBV2 and TRBJ2-7, the CDR3 gives the full variable domain: EPEVTQTPSHQVTQMGQEVILRCVPISNHLYFYWYRQILGQKVEFLVSFYNNEISEKSEIFDDQFSVERPDGSNFTLKIRSTKLEDSAMYFCALARDAGGYEQYFGPGTRLTVT.

This chain links TRBV11-2 with TRBJ2-3; D not resolved. Germline V gene sequence: CDR1 SGHAT, CDR2 FQNNGV. The CDR3 sequence is 15 residues long. Deletions cut 5 bases from V and 4 bases from J, with 16 bases between. The CDR3 sequence is CASSSPPFSADTQYF. The CDR3 DNA follows: TGTGCCAGCAGCAGCCCCCCTTTCTCCGCAGATACGCAGTATTTT.

The chain links TRBV6-6 to TRBJ2-1, with 9 bases matching TRBD2. The V and J ends lost 6 bases and 15 bases, in that order; junction bases with no gene match: 18. The CDR3 spans 15 residues. From germline, CDR1 is MNHNY and CDR2 SVGAGI (reference sequence). CDR3 in DNA: TGTGCCAGCAGCGAGCTGGGACTAGCAGTTTCCAAGGGGTTCTTC. Translation: CASSELGLAVSKGFF.